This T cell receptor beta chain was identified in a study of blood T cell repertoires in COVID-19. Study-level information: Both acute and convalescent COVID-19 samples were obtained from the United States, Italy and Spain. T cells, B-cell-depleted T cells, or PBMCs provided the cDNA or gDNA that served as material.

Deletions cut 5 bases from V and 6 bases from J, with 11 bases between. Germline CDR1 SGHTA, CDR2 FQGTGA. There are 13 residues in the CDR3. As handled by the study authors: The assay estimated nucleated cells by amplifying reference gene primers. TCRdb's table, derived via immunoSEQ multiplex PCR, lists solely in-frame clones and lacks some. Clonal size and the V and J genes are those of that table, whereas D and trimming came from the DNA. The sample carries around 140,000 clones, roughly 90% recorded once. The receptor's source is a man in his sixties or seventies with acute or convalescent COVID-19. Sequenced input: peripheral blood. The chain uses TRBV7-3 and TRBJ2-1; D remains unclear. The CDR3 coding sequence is TGTGCCAGCAGCCCGCCGCACTCCAATGAGCAGTTCTTC. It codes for CASSPPHSNEQFF.